These 30 T cell receptor beta chains were sequenced from one sample in a study of molecular identifiers for immune sequencing clone quantification. Via MiXCR, TCRdb re-called the PCR reads, giving one row per CDR3 protein. This table has about 640,000 distinct CDR3 sequences, less than 20% appearing once. Specimen: naive CD8+ T cells from blood, with Jurkat cell RNA spiked in. Stated subset: FACS-sorted CD8+CD4-CCR7+CD45RA+ naive T cells. The source of these receptors is a human donor in good health. Some libraries in this study had Jurkat cell RNA spiked in.

This clonotype was seen repeatedly, ten times or more. This chain links TRBV12-3 or TRBV12-4 with TRBJ2-5; 7 nucleotides line up with TRBD1. The CDR3 contains 13 residues. Trimming at V came to 6 bases and at J to 5 bases, leaving 6 bases not matched to a gene. CDR3 nucleotides: TGTGCCAGCAGGACAGGGATGGAGGAGACCCAGTACTTC. It specifies CASRTGMEETQYF.

The sample holds many counts of this clonotype. CDR3 sequence (DNA): TGTGCCATCAGTGACTTGTCAGTATTCGCGAACACCGGGGAGCTGTTTTTT. Amino acid sequence: CAISDLSVFANTGELFF. The chain recombines TRBV10-3 with TRBJ2-2; no definite D call. The CDR3 is 17 amino acids. Germline CDR1 ENHRY, CDR2 SYGVKD. Trimming pared 3 bases from V and 0 bases from J, leaving 14 bases between.

This clonotype has a count of ten or more. The V gene is TRBV29-1, the J gene TRBJ1-1, with D tentatively TRBD1 (5 bases). Germline V gives CDR1 SQVTM, CDR2 ANQGSEA. With 6 bases removed from V and 4 bases from J, the gap between germline ends came to 18 bases. The CDR3 consists of 14 residues. The DNA for the CDR3 is TGCAGCGTCTCAATCTCCGGGGGTGGCACTGAAGCTTTCTTT. Its protein is CSVSISGGGTEAFF.

The table lists this clonotype with many counts. The chain uses TRBV5-8 and TRBJ1-5, with TRBD1 as a possible D gene (6 bases). The CDR3 has 15 residues. CDR1 and CDR2 (germline): SGHTS, YDEGEE. V lost 1 base to trimming and J lost 7 bases, with 15 bases between them. The DNA of the CDR3 is TGTGCCAGCAGCTTGAGCCCGACAGGCTTGCAGCCCCAGCATTTT. As protein: CASSLSPTGLQPQHF.

This clonotype showed up many times. The chain recombines TRBV30 with TRBJ2-1; D remains unclear. The CDR3 is made up of 11 amino acids. The ends were cut back, 4 bases at V and 8 bases at J, with 9 bases in the middle. From germline, CDR1 is GTSNPN and CDR2 SVGIG (reference sequence). The chain's CDR3 is CAWMIGHEQFF. In nucleotides, the CDR3 is TGTGCCTGGATGATCGGCCATGAGCAGTTCTTC.

Regarding this clonotype: This may be a read error, as it is one base from a much larger clone. The rearrangement links TRBV27 to TRBJ2-7, with 10 nucleotides matching TRBD1. This CDR3 comprises 16 residues. CDR1 and CDR2 (germline): MNHEY, SMNVEV (reference sequence). The DNA of the CDR3 is TGTGCCAGCAGTTTATCGGCCGGGACAGGGGACTACGAGCAGCACTTC. Its protein is CASSLSAGTGDYEQHF.

This clonotype was detected many times. The V gene is TRBV6-2 or TRBV6-3, the J gene TRBJ2-1; no firm D call. There are 15 residues in the CDR3. With 1 base removed from V and 0 bases from J, the gap between germline ends came to 7 bases. CDR1 and CDR2 from the germline V gene are MNHEY and SVGEGT. The CDR3 here is CASSYFASSYNEQFF. The CDR3 DNA is TGTGCCAGCAGTTACTTCGCGAGCTCCTACAATGAGCAGTTCTTC.

This clonotype was counted between two and nine times. The rearrangement uses TRBV30 and TRBJ1-5, with 10 bases aligning to TRBD1. The CDR3 sequence is 14 residues long. CDR1 and CDR2 from the germline V gene are GTSNPN and SVGIG (reference sequence). V dropped 3 bases and J dropped 7; count of bases not matched to a gene: 6. CDR3 in DNA: TGTGCCTGGAGCGTCGGGACAGGGGCCCAGCCCCAGCATTTT. Amino acids: CAWSVGTGAQPQHF.

The sample holds many counts of this clonotype. The rearrangement links TRBV25-1 to TRBJ2-3; D gene ambiguous. Between the trimmed V and J ends, which lost 3 bases and 5 bases, there was a span of 12 bases. The CDR3 is 14 amino acids. Germline V gene data show CDR1 as MGHDK and CDR2 as SYGVNS. CDR3 bases: TGTGCCAGCAGTGATGGGTGGGCGTTAGATACGCAGTATTTT. Translation gives CASSDGWALDTQYF.

A word on this clonotype: Being one base from a much bigger clone, this may be a read error. The rearrangement joins TRBV25-1 to TRBJ1-6, with D hard to call. The germline gives CDR1 MGHDK, CDR2 SYGVNS. The V end lost 10 bases, the J end lost 5 bases, and 12 bases lay between the germline ends. There are 13 residues in the CDR3. The CDR3 reads CANRREDNSPLHF. In DNA form, the CDR3 reads TGTGCCAACCGCCGGGAAGATAATTCACCCCTCCACTTT. Combining the CDR3 with reference TRBV25-1 and TRBJ1-6 gives the whole variable domain EADIYQTPRYLVIGTGKKITLECSQTMGHDKMYWYQQDPGMELHLIHYSYGVNSTEKGDLSSESTVSRIRTEHFPLTLESARPSHTSQYLCANRREDNSPLHFGNGTRLTVT.

The J gene is TRBJ1-2, the V gene TRBV12-3 or TRBV12-4; TRBD1 is a possible D gene (5 bases). The CDR3 has 13 amino acids. V lost 3 bases and J lost 4, with 9 bases in between. CDR3 in amino acids: CASSFRQIYGYTF. The CDR3 coding sequence is TGTGCCAGCAGTTTCCGACAGATCTATGGCTACACCTTC.

This clonotype was counted between two and nine times. This chain links TRBV23-1 with TRBJ1-5; no definite D call. The last part of the DNA fits TRBJ2-3 better; the J call may be wrong. TRBV23-1 is an ORF, and what it does is uncertain. The CDR3 has 13 residues. The chain's CDR3 is CASSPKSNQPQYF. CDR3 sequence (DNA): TGCGCCAGCAGTCCGAAGAGCAATCAGCCCCAGTATTTT.

This clonotype came up many times. This chain uses TRBV7-9 with TRBJ1-1, with D hard to call. V was cut by 5 bases and J by 1 base, with 11 bases left in between. Germline CDR1 reads SEHNR; CDR2 reads FQNEAQ (reference sequence). CDR3 length equals 14 residues. This CDR3 is CASSPPEANTEAFF. The CDR3 DNA reads TGTGCCAGCAGCCCCCCGGAAGCGAACACTGAAGCTTTCTTT.

CDR3 in amino acids: CASTEGSTGVSYEQYF. CDR3 nucleotide sequence: TGTGCCAGCACCGAAGGTAGCACAGGGGTCTCCTACGAGCAGTACTTC. The chain joins TRBV2 to TRBJ2-7; 7 bases are a match to TRBD1. CDR3 length: 16 amino acids. Germline V gene lookup returns CDR1 SNHLY and CDR2 FYNNEI. V shed 7 bases, J shed 0 bases, and the junction held 12 bases outside the gene matches.

V gene TRBV7-9 combines with J gene TRBJ2-7, with D unresolved. Germline assignment: CDR1 SEHNR and CDR2 FQNEAQ (reference sequence). The CDR3 totals 14 residues. V lost 3 bases and J 2 bases, leaving 11 bases between the germline ends. This chain's CDR3 is CASSFPTLPYEQYF. In nucleotides, the CDR3 is TGTGCCAGCAGCTTTCCCACCCTTCCCTACGAGCAGTACTTC.

This clonotype has a count of ten or more. V is TRBV6-6 and J is TRBJ1-4; D unresolved. In germline, CDR1 is MNHNY, CDR2 SVGAGI (reference sequence). V shed 7 bases and J shed 10 bases, with 28 bases lying between them. The CDR3 has 17 amino acids. CDR3 in DNA: TGTGCCAGCACCACCACACAAATTACAGATGAATACGGAAAACTGTTTTTT. It specifies CASTTTQITDEYGKLFF.

Worth noting for this clonotype: A read error may be the cause here, since a much bigger clone is one base away. The chain employs TRBV5-4 and TRBJ1-2, with D perhaps matching TRBD1 (5 bases). Germline assignment: CDR1 SGHNT and CDR2 YYREEE (reference sequence). The CDR3 is 13 amino acids. Trimming cost V 5 bases and J 10 bases, with 18 bases left between them. CDR3 nucleotides: TGTGCCAGCAGGGGAGACGGGACGCTTGACTACACCTTC. Translating gives CASRGDGTLDYTF.

This clonotype was seen many times. The chain combines TRBV5-4 with TRBJ2-3; 10 positions match TRBD2. CDR1 SGHNT and CDR2 YYREEE come from the germline V gene (reference sequence). This CDR3 contains 16 residues. After removal of 4 bases from V and 2 bases from J, the junction contained 7 bases not matched to a gene. In DNA, the CDR3 is TGTGCCAGCAGCCCAGCTAGCGGGGGACACACAGATACGCAGTATTTT. This sequence encodes CASSPASGGHTDTQYF.

Comment on this clonotype: This could be a read error, since a much larger clone is one nucleotide away. This chain links TRBV12-3 or TRBV12-4 with TRBJ2-3; 7 nucleotides line up with TRBD2. The CDR3 sequence is 14 residues long. The CDR3 DNA sequence: TGTACCAGCAGTACAGCGGGGTACACAGATACGCAGTATTTT. It translates to CTSSTAGYTDTQYF.

This clonotype has a single count. This clone may be a read error of a much larger clone one base away. The gene calls are TRBV10-3 and TRBJ1-1, with D unclear. Between the trimmed V and J ends, which lost 4 bases and 4 bases, there was a span of 7 bases. The germline V gene encodes CDR1 ENHRY and CDR2 SYGVKD. The CDR3 spans 12 residues. In DNA form, the CDR3 reads TGTGCCATCAGTGGGACGCGCACTGAAGCTTTCTTT. Its protein is CAISGTRTEAFF.

This clonotype appeared a few times. This chain uses TRBV4-1 with TRBJ1-5; no firm D call. Germline V lookup: CDR1 MGHRA, CDR2 YSYEKL. V lost 3 bases, J lost 1 base, and 7 bases lay in between. This CDR3 has 14 amino acids. The CDR3 DNA is TGCGCCAGCAGCCACGGCGGGAGCAATCAGCCCCAGCATTTT. As protein: CASSHGGSNQPQHF.

At least ten counts were recorded for this clonotype. The J gene is TRBJ1-4, the V gene TRBV4-1, with a tentative D call TRBD1 (5 bases). Trimming took 1 base from V and 7 from J, leaving 16 bases between them. Germline CDR1 and CDR2: MGHRA and YSYEKL. This CDR3 contains 16 residues. In nucleotides, the CDR3 is TGCGCCAGCAGCCAAGCAGGGTTAGGTGTTGGTGAAAAACTGTTTTTT. Protein: CASSQAGLGVGEKLFF.

Concerning this clonotype: This may be a read error: a much more frequent sequence differs by one nucleotide. The CDR3 end shows no conserved phenylalanine or tryptophan, and so a read error is likely. This rearrangement joins TRBV30 to TRBJ1-2; no clear D gene. The V end lost 0 bases, the J end lost 6 bases, and 11 bases lay between the germline ends. This CDR3 comprises 13 residues. Germline-derived CDR1 and CDR2 are GTSNPN and SVGIG (reference sequence). The CDR3 DNA follows: TGTGCCTGGAGTGTCGGTTTTAGCGATGGCTACACCCTC. This translates into CAWSVGFSDGYTL.

The V gene is TRBV7-3, the J gene TRBJ2-1, with D perhaps matching TRBD1 or TRBD2 (5 bases each). The length of the CDR3 is 17 residues. V dropped 1 base and J dropped 6 bases, with 19 bases sitting between them. Per germline, CDR1 SGHTA and CDR2 FQGTGA. CDR3 protein: CASSLMGLGLSGNEQFF. Here the CDR3 DNA reads TGTGCCAGCAGCTTAATGGGGCTCGGACTTTCAGGCAATGAGCAGTTCTTC.

Comments on this clonotype: This clone may be a read error of a much larger clone one base away. The rearrangement links TRBV4-1 to TRBJ1-1, with D possibly being TRBD1 (6 bases). CDR3 length: 14 residues. CDR1 and CDR2 from the germline V gene are MGHRA and YSYEKL. This CDR3 reads CASSLRQANTGAFF. The CDR3 DNA is TGCGCCAGCAGCCTTAGACAGGCGAACACTGGAGCTTTCTTT.

In the case of this clonotype: Being one base from a much bigger clone, this may be a read error. This chain joins TRBV6-5 and TRBJ2-2, with D unresolved. From germline, CDR1 is MNHEY and CDR2 SVGAGI. The CDR3 covers 13 residues. CDR3 nucleotide sequence: TGTGCCAGCGGTTACACCGGCACCGGGGAGCTGTTTTTT. It encodes CASGYTGTGELFF.

This chain joins TRBV7-6 and TRBJ2-5, with D unclear. This CDR3 spans 14 amino acids. Germline values: CDR1 SGHVS, CDR2 FNYEAQ. Trimming took off 6 bases at V and 3 bases at J, with 14 bases between the two ends. The CDR3 coding sequence is TGTGCCAGCAGTGCCGGCGAGTCGAAAGAGACCCAGTACTTC. Encoded protein: CASSAGESKETQYF.

Comment on this clonotype: The germline gene is not matched at one end of the junction; a read error may be the cause. Here the CDR3 reads CASSQGPGSTGGLFF. In DNA, the CDR3 is TGCGCCAGCAGCCAAGGGCCAGGGAGCACCGGGGGGCTGTTTTTT. The chain couples TRBV4-3 to TRBJ2-2; tentative D call: TRBD2 (6 bases). Germline loops: CDR1 LGHNA, CDR2 YSLEER. The CDR3 extends over 15 amino acids.

This clonotype was picked up a small number of times. Possible read error: a much larger clone is one base away. The chain has TRBV9 and TRBJ2-5; D remains ambiguous. The V and J ends lost 1 base and 5 bases respectively, with 6 bases between them. The germline gives CDR1 SGDLS, CDR2 YYNGEE. The CDR3 is made up of 12 amino acids. The CDR3 is CASSVRMETQYF. The CDR3 coding sequence is TGTGCCAGCAGCGTAAGAATGGAGACCCAGTACTTC.

With regard to this clonotype: This may arise from a read error, as a much more abundant clone is one base away. The genes are TRBV13 and TRBJ2-7; D uncertain. The germline V gene has CDR1 PRHDT and CDR2 FYEKMQ (reference sequence). The length of the CDR3 is 15 residues. The V end was cut by 2 bases, the J end by 5 bases, with 16 bases between. CDR3 protein: CASSLKRIGPDEQYF. In DNA, the CDR3 is TGTGCCAGCAGCTTAAAGAGGATAGGGCCCGACGAGCAGTACTTC.